A single sample is the source of the 17 T cell receptor beta chains below, sequenced in a study of cytotoxic CD8 clonotypes in ibrutinib-treated CLL. Sequenced by immunoSEQ multiplex PCR; TCRdb stores in-frame clones only, minus some. The data show roughly 220,000 clones, 60% to 80% seen once. The sequencing used PBMCs, collected after 12 months of ibrutinib treatment. The receptors stem from a human donor with chronic lymphocytic leukemia.

V and J are TRBV29-1 and TRBJ1-2; 7 bases are shared with TRBD1. Trimming took 6 bases from V and 4 from J; bases not matched to a gene: 8. Germline assignment: CDR1 SQVTM and CDR2 ANQGSEA. This CDR3 is built from 13 residues. CDR3 in amino acids: CSVRGGQPYGYTF. The CDR3 coding sequence is TGCAGCGTCCGAGGGGGCCAGCCCTATGGCTACACCTTC.

This sequence joins TRBV5-1 and TRBJ2-7; D not certain. Germline values: CDR1 SGHRS, CDR2 YFSETQ. This CDR3 is 14 amino acids long. V lost 2 bases and J lost 0, with 9 bases in between. CDR3: CASSFDPYSYEQYF. CDR3 nucleotide sequence: TGCGCCAGCAGCTTTGACCCGTACTCCTACGAGCAGTACTTC.

This clone was counted a few times. The chain employs TRBV20-1 and TRBJ2-7; D unresolved. V was pared by 7 bases and J by 6 bases, with 13 bases between. Germline CDR1 DFQATT, CDR2 SNEGSKA (reference sequence). CDR3 length equals 11 residues. For the CDR3, the DNA is TGCAGTGTTAGGCAGTGGGCCGAGCAGTACTTC. It codes for CSVRQWAEQYF.

The chain combines TRBV28 with TRBJ1-2, with D possibly TRBD1 on 5 matching bases. Germline lookup yields CDR1 MDHEN and CDR2 SYDVKM. The CDR3 runs to 12 residues. Trimming removed 6 bases at V and 7 bases at J, with 12 bases between. Here the CDR3 reads CASSLNGGGYTF. The CDR3 DNA reads as TGTGCCAGCAGCTTAAACGGGGGTGGCTACACCTTC.

The chain is built from TRBV6-5 and TRBJ2-2; the D call may be TRBD1 or TRBD2 (5 bases each). Germline V gene lookup returns CDR1 MNHEY and CDR2 SVGAGI. Trimming took 2 bases from V and 7 from J, leaving 8 bases between them. The CDR3 has 13 residues. As DNA, the CDR3 is TGTGCCAGCAGTTACGGGGGAAGCGGGGAGCTGTTTTTT. Translation: CASSYGGSGELFF.

This clone was recorded once. The V and J genes are TRBV15 and TRBJ2-3; unclear D gene. The CDR3 runs to 14 residues. V shed 3 bases and J shed 3 bases, with 10 bases lying between them. In germline, CDR1 is LNHNV, CDR2 YYDKDF (reference sequence). For the CDR3, the DNA is TGTGCCACCAGCAGCCCGGTCGGGACAGATACGCAGTATTTT. Translated, it gives CATSSPVGTDTQYF. Together with reference TRBV15 and TRBJ2-3, the CDR3 gives the full variable domain: DAMVIQNPRYQVTQFGKPVTLSCSQTLNHNVMYWYQQKSSQAPKLLFHYYDKDFNNEADTPDNFQSRRPNTSFCFLDIRSPGLGDTAMYLCATSSPVGTDTQYFGPGTRLTVL.

The chain links TRBV7-6 to TRBJ2-6; perhaps TRBD2 as D (6 bases). Trimming stripped 1 base from V and 2 bases from J, with 9 bases between. Looked up from germline, CDR1 is SGHVS and CDR2 is FNYEAQ. The CDR3 is 16 residues long. The DNA for the CDR3 is TGTGCCAGCAGCTTAGGGCGGGGAACTGGGGCCAACGTCCTGACTTTC. Amino acids: CASSLGRGTGANVLTF.

V gene TRBV9 combines with J gene TRBJ2-1, with D perhaps TRBD1 (5 bases). The CDR3 has 15 amino acids. Germline V lookup: CDR1 SGDLS, CDR2 YYNGEE. Trimming stripped 3 bases from V and 6 bases from J, with 16 bases between. CDR3 region: CASSAEARGLNEQFF. The DNA for the CDR3 is TGTGCCAGCAGCGCCGAGGCTAGGGGTCTCAATGAGCAGTTCTTC.

In its sample, this clone was seen once. The chain uses TRBV23-1 and TRBJ2-3, with D possibly matching TRBD2 (7 bases). TRBV23-1 is filed as an ORF, its function uncertain. The CDR3 runs 18 residues. The V and J ends lost 0 bases and 4 bases respectively, with 20 bases between them. The CDR3 bases are TGCGCCAGCAGTCAATCGAGCGCAGCGGGGTGGGGGCCAGATACGCAGTATTTT. Protein product: CASSQSSAAGWGPDTQYF.

The V and J genes are TRBV25-1 and TRBJ2-5, with D perhaps being TRBD1 or TRBD2 (5 bases each). V dropped 1 base and J dropped 5 bases, with 17 bases sitting between them. The CDR3 loop spans 16 amino acids. Germline V lookup: CDR1 MGHDK, CDR2 SYGVNS. CDR3 loop: CASSESGSPEGETQYF. Here the CDR3 DNA reads TGTGCCAGCAGTGAATCAGGGTCCCCTGAGGGGGAGACCCAGTACTTC.

The chain has TRBV12-2 and TRBJ2-3; TRBD1 is the table's D call, not checked against the DNA. TRBV12-2 is assigned pseudogene status. This CDR3 has 15 amino acids. The CDR3 reads CASRLPVGATDTQYF. The CDR3 DNA sequence: TGTGCAAGTCGCTTACCTGTGGGGGCCACAGATACGCAGTATTTT.

V and J are TRBV6-6 and TRBJ2-7; 10 nucleotides match TRBD2. CDR3 size: 13 residues. J was trimmed by 3 bases and V by 11 bases; bases with no gene match: 7. Germline CDR1 is MNHNY and CDR2 is SVGAGI (reference sequence). The DNA of the CDR3 is TGTGCCGTCTTGGGGACTAGCGACTACGAGCAGTACTTC. Protein product: CAVLGTSDYEQYF.

The chain uses TRBV7-2 and TRBJ1-1, with D tentatively TRBD1 (5 bases). This CDR3 region has 14 residues. The V end lost 6 bases, the J end lost 4 bases, and 15 bases lay between the germline ends. Germline CDR1 is SGHTA and CDR2 is FQGNSA. The CDR3 loop is CASRKRDVGTEAFF. The CDR3 DNA is TGTGCCAGCAGAAAGAGGGACGTTGGCACTGAAGCTTTCTTT.

This clone was seen ten or more times. The chain couples TRBV19 to TRBJ1-3; 8 nucleotides line up with TRBD1. With 9 bases clipped from V and 2 bases from J, the junction kept 12 bases outside the gene matches. CDR3 length: 16 residues. Germline CDR1 is LNHDA and CDR2 is SQIVND (reference sequence). The CDR3 loop is CASYDEQGAAGNTIYF. DNA of the CDR3: TGTGCCAGCTACGATGAGCAGGGGGCGGCTGGAAACACCATATATTTT.

The chain combines TRBV6-5 with TRBJ1-3; TRBD1 aligns across 9 bases. The CDR3 runs 16 residues. J gave up 2 bases and V 0 bases, and 2 bases lay outside the gene matches. Germline CDR1 MNHEY, CDR2 SVGAGI. The CDR3 region is CASSYSGQGAGNTIYF. Here the CDR3 DNA reads TGTGCCAGCAGTTACTCGGGACAGGGAGCTGGAAACACCATATATTTT.

This chain uses TRBV4-2 with TRBJ2-3, with 10 bases lining up with TRBD1. V trimming: 1 base; J trimming: 5 bases; junction bases outside the gene matches: 3. This CDR3 region has 15 residues. The germline V gene encodes CDR1 LGHNA and CDR2 YNFKEQ. The CDR3 loop is CASSQVTGGLDTQYF. DNA for the CDR3: TGTGCCAGCAGCCAAGTGACAGGGGGCTTAGATACGCAGTATTTT.

This clone was counted a few times. The V and J genes are TRBV7-6 and TRBJ1-2, with 10 bases identical to TRBD1. Germline V CDR1 and CDR2: SGHVS, FNYEAQ. This CDR3 region has 14 residues. The junction had 8 bases not matched to a gene; V was cut back by 5 bases and J by 8 bases. The CDR3 bases are TGTGCCAGCAGCCCCAGGGGGACAGGGGACGGCTACACCTTC. It yields the protein CASSPRGTGDGYTF.